This record looks at one TCR beta chain sequence and its context. V lost 5 bases to trimming and J lost 10 bases, with 13 bases between them. Per germline, CDR1 MDHEN and CDR2 SYDVKM. The CDR3 runs 12 residues. It was during active infection that Seattle patients were enrolled and then longitudinally followed. This record belongs to a study of blood T cell repertoires in COVID-19. Across the study: Sources were T cells, B-cell-depleted T cells, or PBMCs; the material itself was cDNA or gDNA.

In the original processing: Reference gene primer amplification gave estimated nucleated cell counts. The method was immunoSEQ multiplex PCR; TCRdb's version includes in-frame clones alone and lacks a portion of them. D and trimming were read from the DNA, whereas the V and J calls and clone size are those reported in that table. This table holds 200,000 to 250,000 clones, roughly 76% found once. The chain has TRBV28 and TRBJ2-3; D perhaps matches TRBD1 (6 bases). Sequenced: peripheral blood. The clonotype comes from a woman aged 80 or over with COVID-19, enrolled during active disease. The CDR3 DNA is TGTGCCAGCAGTCTCGACAGGTTAGCGCAGTATTTT. Its protein product is CASSLDRLAQYF.